This T cell receptor (beta chain) was sequenced in a study of T cell responses to AZD1222 COVID-19 vaccine. The study, taken as a whole, reports: Vaccine-related CD4 TCRs covered spike, predominating at 160-218 and 743-854. White British donors predominated, females outnumbered males, and clonal diversity was possibly underestimated.

The data were produced by immunoSEQ multiplex PCR, yet TCRdb's version contains in-frame clones alone and is incomplete. This table holds 85,000 to 100,000 clones, 86% found once. Remarks on this clone: Antigen: not known.

Germline V gene lookup returns CDR1 GTSNPN and CDR2 SVGIG (reference sequence). The V end lost 6 bases, the J end lost 12 bases, and 18 bases lay between the germline ends. This CDR3 has 13 amino acids. Sequencing used peripheral blood, obtained on day 0 of AZD1222 vaccination. This TCR was recovered from an adult in good health. The rearrangement uses TRBV30 and TRBJ1-6; D not resolved. The CDR3 DNA reads as TGTGCCTGTAGAGGGAATCGGAAAGGACCCCTCCACTTT. It specifies CACRGNRKGPLHF.